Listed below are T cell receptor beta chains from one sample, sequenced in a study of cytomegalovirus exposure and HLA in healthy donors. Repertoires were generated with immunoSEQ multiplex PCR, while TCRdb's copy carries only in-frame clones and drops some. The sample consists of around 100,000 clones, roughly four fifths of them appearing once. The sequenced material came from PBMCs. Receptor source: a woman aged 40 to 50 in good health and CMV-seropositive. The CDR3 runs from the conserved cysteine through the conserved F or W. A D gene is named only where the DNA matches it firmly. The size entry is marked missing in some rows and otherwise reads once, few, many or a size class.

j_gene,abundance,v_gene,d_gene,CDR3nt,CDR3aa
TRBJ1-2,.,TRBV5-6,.,TGTGCCAGCAGCTTGGACGGTGACTATGGCTACACCTTC,CASSLDGDYGYTF
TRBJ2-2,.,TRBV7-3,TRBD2,TGTGCCAGCAGCTTACTAGCGGGAGGGCAAACCGGGGAGCTGTTTTTT,CASSLLAGGQTGELFF
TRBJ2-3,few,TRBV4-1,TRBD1,TGCGCCAGCAGCCCCACGACAGGGGACACAGATACGCAGTATTTT,CASSPTTGDTDTQYF
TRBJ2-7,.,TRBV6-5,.,TGTGCCAGCAGTTACTCTACAGGCTACGAGCAGTACTTC,CASSYSTGYEQYF
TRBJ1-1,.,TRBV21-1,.,TGTGCCAGCAGCAAAGTAGGGACACGGAACACTGAAGCTTTCTTT,CASSKVGTRNTEAFF
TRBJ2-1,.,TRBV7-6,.,TGTGCCAGCAGGGGGCAGGGCTACGATGAGCAGTTCTTC,CASRGQGYDEQFF
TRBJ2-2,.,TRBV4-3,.,TGCGCCAGCAGCCAAGTAGTAGGGACACACCACACCGGGGAGCTGTTTTTT,CASSQVVGTHHTGELFF
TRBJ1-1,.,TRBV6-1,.,TGTGCCAGCAGTGAGTGGGGGCTGGGAAACACTGAAGCTTTCTTT,CASSEWGLGNTEAFF
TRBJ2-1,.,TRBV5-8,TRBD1,TGTGCCAGCAGCTCTGTTGATGGGACAGGGGCCTACAATGAGCAGTTCTTC,CASSSVDGTGAYNEQFF
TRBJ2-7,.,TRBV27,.,TGTGCCAGCAGGACTGGACTCTTACCATACGAGCAGTACTTC,CASRTGLLPYEQYF
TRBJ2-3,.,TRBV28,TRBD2,TGTGCCAGCAGTTTTTTTAGACTAGCGGGAGGATATCGCACAGATACGCAGTATTTT,CASSFFRLAGGYRTDTQYF
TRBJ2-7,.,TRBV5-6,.,TGTGCCAGCAGCCGCAACATGGGGGCCTGGTCCTACGAGCAGTACTTC,CASSRNMGAWSYEQYF
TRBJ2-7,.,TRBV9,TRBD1,TGTGCCAGCAGCGTAGGGGGGACAGGGGTTGACGAGCAGTACTTC,CASSVGGTGVDEQYF
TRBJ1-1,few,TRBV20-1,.,TGCAGTGCTAGAGAGGGCTCGAAAGCTTTCTTT,CSAREGSKAFF
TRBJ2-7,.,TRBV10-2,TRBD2,TGCGCCAGCAGCGACCCGAGCGGGATAGTTTACGAGCAGTACTTC,CASSDPSGIVYEQYF
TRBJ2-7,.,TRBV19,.,TGTGCCAGTAGTAGGGATACTAGCTGGACCTACGAGCAGTACTTC,CASSRDTSWTYEQYF
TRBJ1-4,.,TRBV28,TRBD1,TGTGCCAGCAGTTTGCGACAGGGTCCGACTAATGAAAAACTGTTTTTT,CASSLRQGPTNEKLFF
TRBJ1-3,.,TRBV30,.,TGTGCCTGGAGCCCGGGCTCTGGAAACACCATATATTTT,CAWSPGSGNTIYF
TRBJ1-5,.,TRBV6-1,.,TGTGCCAGCAGTGAAGGAGCAGGGGCTCAGCCCCAGCATTTT,CASSEGAGAQPQHF
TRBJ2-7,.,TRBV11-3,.,TGTGCCAGCACCAGGCCGGGGGTTTACGAGCAGTACTTC,CASTRPGVYEQYF
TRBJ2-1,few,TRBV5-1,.,TGCGCCAGCAGCGAAACTAGCACTTCCTACAATGAGCAGTTCTTC,CASSETSTSYNEQFF
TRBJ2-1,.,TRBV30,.,TGTGCCTGGAGTACCACCGGGGGCAATGAGCAGTTCTTC,CAWSTTGGNEQFF
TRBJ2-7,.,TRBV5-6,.,TGTGCCAGCAGCTTGGTAGCGAGCGGAGCTCTAACCTACGAGCAGTACTTC,CASSLVASGALTYEQYF
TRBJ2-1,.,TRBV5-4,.,TGTGGTAATAGATCCGTTATCGCCTACAATGAGCAGTTCTTC,CGNRSVIAYNEQFF
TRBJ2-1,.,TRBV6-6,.,TGTGCCAGCAGTGACCAGGGATCCAAGAATGAGCAGTTCTTC,CASSDQGSKNEQFF
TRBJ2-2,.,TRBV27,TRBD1,TGTGCCAGCAGCACATGGACAGGGAACACCGGGGAGCTGTTTTTT,CASSTWTGNTGELFF
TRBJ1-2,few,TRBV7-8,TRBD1,TGTGCCAGCAGCCAGACAGGGTCGGTTTATGGCTACACCTTC,CASSQTGSVYGYTF
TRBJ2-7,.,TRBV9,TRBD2,TGTGCCAGCAGCGTGTTGGGGACTATGGACGAGCAGTACTTC,CASSVLGTMDEQYF
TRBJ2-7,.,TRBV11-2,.,TGTGCCAGTACGACGGGGGGCAGCTACGAGCAGTACTTC,CASTTGGSYEQYF
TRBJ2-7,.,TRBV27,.,TGTGCCAGCAGTAGCCAGGATTACGAGCAGTACTTC,CASSSQDYEQYF
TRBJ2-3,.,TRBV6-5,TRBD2,TGTGCCAGCAGTCTAGCGGGCCGCACAGATACGCAGTATTTT,CASSLAGRTDTQYF
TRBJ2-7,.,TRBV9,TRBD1,TGTGCCAGCAGCGTAGCTCCAGGGGGAAGCTCCTACGAGCAGTACTTC,CASSVAPGGSSYEQYF
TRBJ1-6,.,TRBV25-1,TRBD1,TGTGCCAGCAGTGAATTAGACAGGGAGGATTCACCCCTCCACTTT,CASSELDREDSPLHF
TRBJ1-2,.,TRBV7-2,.,TGTGCCAGCAGCTTAGAGGCGGGTCGAAGCTACACCTTC,CASSLEAGRSYTF
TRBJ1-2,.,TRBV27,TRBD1,TGTGCCAGCAGCCGTCTATCGGGACAGATCTATGGCTACACCTTC,CASSRLSGQIYGYTF
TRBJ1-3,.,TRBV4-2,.,TGTGCCAGCAGCCAAGAGGCGGGGAGCGGAAACACCATATATTTT,CASSQEAGSGNTIYF
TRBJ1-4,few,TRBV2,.,TGTGCCAGCAGTGAACTACCTAGGGGGAATGAAAAACTGTTTTTT,CASSELPRGNEKLFF
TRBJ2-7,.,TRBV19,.,TGTGCCAGTAGTATAGATCTCGGGGGCTACGAGCAGTACTTC,CASSIDLGGYEQYF
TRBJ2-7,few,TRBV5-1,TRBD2,TGCGCCAGCAGCCCGGTGATCCTTGGGGGGGACGAGCAGTACTTC,CASSPVILGGDEQYF
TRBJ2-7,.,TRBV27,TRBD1,TGTGCCAGCGCTGACAGGGGTCCCTACGAGCAGTACTTC,CASADRGPYEQYF
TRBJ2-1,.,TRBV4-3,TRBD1,TGCGCCAGCAGCCAAGATATTGGGGGACAGAGCCCTTACAATGAGCAGTTCTTC,CASSQDIGGQSPYNEQFF
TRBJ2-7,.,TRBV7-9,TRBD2,TGTGCCAGCAGCTTAACCGGGACTAGTAGGGCCGAGCAGTACTTC,CASSLTGTSRAEQYF
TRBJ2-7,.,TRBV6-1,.,TGTGCCAGCCACCCGACGGGGGAGTCCTACGAGCAGTACTTC,CASHPTGESYEQYF
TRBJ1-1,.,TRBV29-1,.,TGCAGCGTTGAAAGGCAGGGCGGCACTGAAGCTTTCTTT,CSVERQGGTEAFF
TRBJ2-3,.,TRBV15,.,TGTGCCACCAGCAGAGATGGGGCAGGGCACGCAGATACGCAGTATTTT,CATSRDGAGHADTQYF
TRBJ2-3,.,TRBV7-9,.,TGTGCCAGCAGCCTAGGGGCGACACCCAGCACAGATACGCAGTATTTT,CASSLGATPSTDTQYF
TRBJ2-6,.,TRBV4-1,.,TGCGCCAGCAGCCAAGATGGGATAGCGACCTCTGGGGCCAACGTCCTGACTTTC,CASSQDGIATSGANVLTF
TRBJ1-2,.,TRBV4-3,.,TGCGCCAGCAGTGTCACCCGGTCCTATGGTGGCTACACCTTC,CASSVTRSYGGYTF
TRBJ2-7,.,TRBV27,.,TGTGCCAGCAGTTTATCCCCCCCCGTCGCCTACGAGCAGTACTTC,CASSLSPPVAYEQYF
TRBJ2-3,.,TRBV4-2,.,TGTGCCAGCAGCCACCCCCCGGGGGCGGGAGGCACAGATACGCAGTATTTT,CASSHPPGAGGTDTQYF
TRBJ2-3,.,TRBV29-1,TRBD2,TGCAGCGTTGAAGGGGGAGCGGGAGACCCAGATACGCAGTATTTT,CSVEGGAGDPDTQYF
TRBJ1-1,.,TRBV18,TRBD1,TGTGCCAGCTCACGGTCACAGGGGAGGTCGGACACTGAAGCTTTCTTT,CASSRSQGRSDTEAFF
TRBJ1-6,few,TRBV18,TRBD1,TGTGCCAGCTCACCACATTTGGACAGGGCGGCACCCCTCCACTTT,CASSPHLDRAAPLHF
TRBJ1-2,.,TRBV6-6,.,TGTGCCAGCAGACGGGGAAGTGGTGACTATGGCTACACCTTC,CASRRGSGDYGYTF
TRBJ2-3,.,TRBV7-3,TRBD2,TGTGCCAGCAGCCGTAGCGGGAGCGACGGCACAGATACGCAGTATTTT,CASSRSGSDGTDTQYF